Listed below are T cell receptor beta chains from one sample, sequenced in a study of T cells in localized non-small cell lung cancer. Generated by immunoSEQ multiplex PCR, the TCRdb table keeps only in-frame clones and is missing some. Of more than 100,000 clones in the sample, about 89% were seen once. The sequences come from peripheral blood, collected before any cancer treatment. All receptors come from a female donor of 60 years or more with stage I lung adenocarcinoma. The CDR3 runs from the conserved cysteine through the conserved F or W. The D gene is left open where the match is weak.

D: .
length: 15
J: TRBJ2-1
V: TRBV28
CDR3: CASSLGGPSYNEQFF

D: .
length: 15
J: TRBJ2-1
V: TRBV14
CDR3: CASSGSGTPYNEQFF

D: .
length: 12
J: TRBJ1-4
V: TRBV14
CDR3: CASSQAGKKLFF

D: .
length: 12
J: TRBJ2-1
V: TRBV6-6
CDR3: CASSRPRNEQFF

D: .
length: 16
J: TRBJ2-3
V: TRBV4-1
CDR3: CASSQDPLGGGDTQYF

D: .
length: 13
J: TRBJ2-1
V: TRBV19
CDR3: CASKVAFSNEQFF

D: TRBD1
length: 14
J: TRBJ1-2
V: TRBV7-2
CDR3: CASSWRGRPDGYTF

D: TRBD2
length: 13
J: TRBJ2-1
V: TRBV5-5
CDR3: CASIQGLVGEQFF

D: TRBD2
length: 15
J: TRBJ2-1
V: TRBV7-9
CDR3: CASSREAGGLGKQFF

D: TRBD1
length: 18
J: TRBJ2-5
V: TRBV10-3
CDR3: CAISADRAIRRLKETQYF

D: .
length: 14
J: TRBJ2-3
V: TRBV6-1
CDR3: CASRGAGGADTQYF

D: .
length: 12
J: TRBJ1-4
V: TRBV28
CDR3: CASSPTDEKLFF

D: .
length: 12
J: TRBJ2-7
V: TRBV6-5
CDR3: CASSTPRYEQYF

D: .
length: 16
J: TRBJ2-1
V: TRBV5-4
CDR3: CASSLAGKLLYNEQFF

D: .
length: 14
J: TRBJ2-3
V: TRBV5-6
CDR3: CASSPEGSADTQYF

D: .
length: 13
J: TRBJ2-3
V: TRBV4-1
CDR3: CASSQGDTDTQYF

D: .
length: 14
J: TRBJ1-1
V: TRBV27
CDR3: CASQARQTYTEAFF

D: TRBD2
length: 17
J: TRBJ2-7
V: TRBV4-1
CDR3: CASSQDPTSGRIYEQYF

D: .
length: 15
J: TRBJ2-3
V: TRBV5-1
CDR3: CASSLSSGPAETQYF

D: .
length: 12
J: TRBJ1-2
V: TRBV11-3
CDR3: CASSLGGAGYTF

D: .
length: 12
J: TRBJ2-2
V: TRBV5-1
CDR3: CASSLEGGELFF

D: .
length: 11
J: TRBJ1-1
V: TRBV19
CDR3: CASSEDSWAFF

D: .
length: 15
J: TRBJ2-7
V: TRBV5-6
CDR3: CASSLVSRVKHEQYF

D: .
length: 11
J: TRBJ1-1
V: TRBV10-1
CDR3: CASSDDTEAFF

D: .
length: 10
J: TRBJ1-1
V: TRBV29-1
CDR3: CSVESAEAFF

D: TRBD2
length: 16
J: TRBJ2-7
V: TRBV28
CDR3: CASSSSGLGLGVEQYF

D: .
length: 13
J: TRBJ1-2
V: TRBV6-1
CDR3: CASSFTQTYGYTF

D: .
length: 9
J: TRBJ2-3
V: TRBV29-1
CDR3: CSVDSSQYF

D: .
length: 14
J: TRBJ2-7
V: TRBV28
CDR3: CASSLKGRRYEQYF

D: .
length: 11
J: TRBJ2-7
V: TRBV6-6
CDR3: CASTSSYEQYF

D: .
length: 13
J: TRBJ1-5
V: TRBV10-3
CDR3: CATAFSESQPQHF

D: TRBD1
length: 14
J: TRBJ2-2
V: TRBV27
CDR3: CATKDRSITGELFF

D: .
length: 14
J: TRBJ1-1
V: TRBV7-2
CDR3: CASSLVGAQTEAFF

D: .
length: 14
J: TRBJ1-5
V: TRBV21-1
CDR3: CASTGGQGDQPQHF

D: TRBD1
length: 12
J: TRBJ2-3
V: TRBV7-9
CDR3: CATTGGPDTQYF

D: .
length: 14
J: TRBJ2-1
V: TRBV11-2
CDR3: CASSLEDFYNEQFF

D: TRBD2
length: 17
J: TRBJ2-2
V: TRBV28
CDR3: CASSLPGLAGDPGELFF

D: TRBD1
length: 12
J: TRBJ2-1
V: TRBV29-1
CDR3: CSVSPGQSGQFF

D: TRBD2
length: 15
J: TRBJ2-1
V: TRBV5-1
CDR3: CASFSGTSGRYEQFF

D: .
length: 19
J: TRBJ2-1
V: TRBV7-2
CDR3: CASSLIGPSQIGDRNEQFF

D: TRBD2
length: 16
J: TRBJ2-2
V: TRBV28
CDR3: CASRPNGRATTGELFF

D: .
length: 13
J: TRBJ1-2
V: TRBV9
CDR3: CASSVEVAGGYTF

D: TRBD2
length: 15
J: TRBJ2-7
V: TRBV5-5
CDR3: CASSFELAVAYEQYF

D: .
length: 14
J: TRBJ1-1
V: TRBV28
CDR3: CASNPLGVNTEAFF

D: .
length: 14
J: TRBJ2-7
V: TRBV5-6
CDR3: CASSRPQVPYEQYF

D: TRBD2
length: 14
J: TRBJ2-7
V: TRBV5-1
CDR3: CASSPTAGGPPQYF

D: .
length: 15
J: TRBJ2-7
V: TRBV28
CDR3: CASSFGPVGSYEQYF

D: TRBD1
length: 15
J: TRBJ2-6
V: TRBV28
CDR3: CASRAGGSGANVLTF

D: TRBD2
length: 16
J: TRBJ2-1
V: TRBV5-5
CDR3: CASSLFGTRSYNEQFF

D: TRBD2
length: 14
J: TRBJ2-3
V: TRBV7-6
CDR3: CASSLGRESDTQYF

D: .
length: 14
J: TRBJ1-4
V: TRBV5-1
CDR3: CASSGAGNNEKLFF

D: TRBD1
length: 16
J: TRBJ1-2
V: TRBV5-6
CDR3: CASSLPGQGVIYGYTF